Listed here are 8 T cell receptor beta chains from one sample, sequenced in a study of T cells after yellow fever vaccination. TCRdb re-analysed the 5' RACE reads in MiXCR, keeping a single row per CDR3 protein. The sample holds about 320,000 distinct CDR3 sequences, around 4.5% seen once. The source material was PBMCs, sampled 15 days after the yellow fever booster vaccination. These receptor sequences come from a young man who received the YFV17D yellow fever vaccine.

The chain uses TRBV20-1 and TRBJ2-1; D possibly corresponds to TRBD1 (6 bases). The CDR3 length is 13 residues. The ends were cut back, 6 bases at V and 6 bases at J, with 15 bases in the middle. CDR1 DFQATT and CDR2 SNEGSKA come from the germline V gene (reference sequence). The CDR3 DNA reads as TGCAGTGCCGACAGGTTTTTGGGCAATGAGCAGTTCTTC. This codes for CSADRFLGNEQFF.

This clonotype was recorded many times. J is TRBJ2-5 and V is TRBV12-3 or TRBV12-4; 7 bases agree with TRBD2. This CDR3 is 14 amino acids long. With 1 base clipped from V and 4 bases from J, the junction kept 3 bases outside the gene matches. This chain's CDR3 is CASSLGPGGETQYF. CDR3 nucleotide sequence: TGTGCCAGCAGTTTAGGCCCGGGGGGAGAGACCCAGTACTTC.

The chain joins TRBV5-1 to TRBJ1-5; tentative D call: TRBD1 (5 bases). The CDR3 has 14 amino acids. V lost 5 bases and J lost 5, with 14 bases in between. CDR1 is SGHRS, CDR2 YFSETQ, per germline. CDR3 nucleotide sequence: TGCGCCAGCAGTCGGGACGGAAACGATCAGCCCCAGCATTTT. Encoded protein: CASSRDGNDQPQHF.

This clonotype was counted at least ten times. The rearrangement joins TRBV7-9 to TRBJ2-7; a possible D gene is TRBD2 (6 bases). Trimming took off 4 bases at V and 7 bases at J, with 11 bases between the two ends. CDR3 length: 12 amino acids. Germline-derived CDR1 and CDR2 are SEHNR and FQNEAQ (reference sequence). The CDR3 DNA sequence: TGTGCCAGCAGCTCGACCCGGGGGGAGCAGTACTTC. Translated, it gives CASSSTRGEQYF.

This clonotype has a count of ten or more. This sequence joins TRBV6-5 and TRBJ2-7; D is unresolved. From germline, CDR1 is MNHEY and CDR2 SVGAGI. CDR3 size: 13 residues. V gave up 6 bases and J gave up 7 bases, with 16 bases separating them. In nucleotides, the CDR3 is TGTGCCAGCAGCCTCGGACCCCTCAGGGAGCAGTACTTC. Translated, it gives CASSLGPLREQYF.

This clonotype was counted at least ten times. The chain has TRBV6-1 and TRBJ2-3, with D possibly being TRBD2 (6 bases). The V end lost 1 base, the J end lost 2 bases, and 13 bases lay between the germline ends. Germline V gene lookup returns CDR1 MNHNS and CDR2 SASEGT. This CDR3 spans 16 amino acids. The CDR3 region is CASSEGPTSYTDTQYF. The CDR3 DNA follows: TGTGCCAGCAGTGAAGGCCCTACTAGCTACACAGATACGCAGTATTTT.

The chain combines TRBV18 with TRBJ2-7, with 7 bases matching TRBD1. In germline, CDR1 is KGHSH, CDR2 LQKENI. J gave up 7 bases and V 0 bases, and 3 bases lay outside the gene matches. This CDR3 is built from 13 residues. Here the CDR3 reads CASSPPTGWEQYF. The CDR3 DNA is TGTGCCAGCTCACCACCGACAGGGTGGGAGCAGTACTTC.

This clonotype has just a few counts. The genes are TRBV18 and TRBJ1-5, with D perhaps TRBD1 (6 bases). CDR3 size: 15 residues. The germline CDR1 and CDR2 sequences are KGHSH and LQKENI. V was trimmed by 4 bases and J by 3 bases, leaving 13 bases between them. The CDR3 loop is CASSLQDRDNQPQHF. The CDR3 DNA reads as TGTGCCAGCTCACTACAGGACAGAGACAATCAGCCCCAGCATTTT. Looking up the rest from reference TRBV18 and TRBJ1-5 gives the full variable domain: NAGVMQNPRHLVRRRGQEARLRCSPMKGHSHVYWYRQLPEEGLKFMVYLQKENIIDESGMPKERFSAEFPKEGPSILRIQQVVRGDSAAYFCASSLQDRDNQPQHFGDGTRLSIL.